This passage covers 12 T cell receptor beta chains from one sample sequenced in a study of PD-1 blockade in classical Hodgkin lymphoma. Some clones are missing from TCRdb's copy, which holds only in-frame ones; the method was immunoSEQ multiplex PCR. Of about 30,000 clones listed, 86% are singletons. Time point described: cycle 4 day 1 (C4D1), after less than seven weeks of nivolumab. Each and every patient relapsed after autologous stem cell transplantation, and patients got differing brentuximab vedotin exposure. Using magnetic negative selection, the CD4+ T cells were separated out of thawed PBMCs. The source was CD4+ T cells from blood, collected before the fourth cycle of nivolumab. These receptors all stem from a human donor with classical Hodgkin lymphoma.

This sequence joins TRBV15 and TRBJ2-2, with unresolved D. This CDR3 has 15 amino acids. The V gene's germline CDR1 is LNHNV and CDR2 YYDKDF (reference sequence). V lost 0 bases to trimming and J lost 2 bases, with 7 bases between them. This CDR3 reads CATSRENPNTGELFF. CDR3 coding DNA: TGTGCCACCAGCAGAGAGAACCCCAACACCGGGGAGCTGTTTTTT.

The genes are TRBV5-5 and TRBJ2-7; D perhaps matches TRBD2 (6 bases). Germline CDR1 reads SGHKS; CDR2 reads YYEKEE (reference sequence). The CDR3 spans 16 residues. Trimming took off 2 bases at V and 5 bases at J, with 20 bases between the two ends. The CDR3 loop is CASSFTPGLPFDEQYF. The DNA of the CDR3 is TGTGCCAGCAGCTTCACACCGGGACTTCCCTTTGACGAGCAGTACTTC.

J is TRBJ2-4 and V is TRBV19, with D unresolved. Germline V lookup: CDR1 LNHDA, CDR2 SQIVND (reference sequence). V lost 4 bases, J lost 0 bases, and 4 bases lay in between. CDR3 length: 13 amino acids. CDR3 sequence (DNA): TGTGCCAGTAGTAGGGGAGCCAAAAACATTCAGTACTTC. This sequence encodes CASSRGAKNIQYF.

The chain joins TRBV27 to TRBJ2-7; weak D call: TRBD1 (6 bases). Between the trimmed V and J ends, which lost 5 bases and 3 bases, there was a span of 17 bases. The germline V gene has CDR1 MNHEY and CDR2 SMNVEV (reference sequence). The CDR3 runs to 15 residues. The CDR3 loop reads CASSMTGPRFYEQYF. The CDR3 bases are TGTGCCAGCAGTATGACAGGCCCTCGCTTCTACGAGCAGTACTTC.

The V and J genes are TRBV7-2 and TRBJ2-7; TRBD1 aligns across 9 bases. CDR1 is SGHTA and CDR2 is FQGNSA in the germline V gene. J lost 3 bases, V lost 4 bases, and 10 bases had no gene match. The CDR3 covers 16 residues. The CDR3 region is CASSSLRRDRVYEQYF. The CDR3 bases are TGTGCCAGCAGCTCCCTTCGCCGGGACAGGGTCTACGAGCAGTACTTC. The complete variable domain, with remaining parts taken from reference TRBV7-2 and TRBJ2-7, reads GAGVSQSPSNKVTEKGKDVELRCDPISGHTALYWYRQSLGQGLEFLIYFQGNSAPDKSGLPSDRFSAERTGGSVSTLTIQRTQQEDSAVYLCASSSLRRDRVYEQYFGPGTRLTVT.

The chain employs TRBV6-5 and TRBJ1-1, with D unresolved. V shed 0 bases and J shed 2 bases, with 7 bases lying between them. CDR3 size: 14 residues. The germline V gene encodes CDR1 MNHEY and CDR2 SVGAGI. The CDR3 DNA reads as TGTGCCAGCAGTTACTCAAGAAAAAACACTGAAGCTTTCTTT. The encoded protein is CASSYSRKNTEAFF.

The rearrangement joins TRBV7-9 to TRBJ2-2, with D uncertain. The CDR3 loop spans 12 amino acids. V was trimmed by 5 bases and J by 9 bases, leaving 10 bases between them. CDR1 and CDR2 from the germline V gene are SEHNR and FQNEAQ (reference sequence). CDR3: CASSPLEWELFF. The CDR3 nucleotides are TGTGCCAGCAGCCCCTTAGAGTGGGAGCTGTTTTTT.

The V call is TRBV10-3, the J call TRBJ2-5; D is undetermined. CDR1 is ENHRY and CDR2 is SYGVKD in the germline V gene. CDR3 length: 11 residues. V was clipped by 10 bases and J by 7 bases, with 13 bases between them. This CDR3 is CATPRPGTQYF. The CDR3, as DNA: TGTGCCACCCCGAGGCCCGGGACCCAGTACTTC.

The V gene is TRBV19, the J gene TRBJ2-2; D is possibly TRBD1 or TRBD2 (5 bases each). The germline CDR1 and CDR2 sequences are LNHDA and SQIVND (reference sequence). The CDR3 runs to 15 residues. Deletions cut 6 bases from V and 1 base from J, with 12 bases between. CDR3 protein: CASREQRGNTGELFF. CDR3 coding DNA: TGTGCCAGTAGGGAGCAGAGGGGGAACACCGGGGAGCTGTTTTTT.

The rearrangement joins TRBV6-1 to TRBJ1-5, with no clear D. The V end was cut by 6 bases, the J end by 1 base, with 10 bases between. Germline CDR1 is MNHNS and CDR2 is SASEGT. The CDR3 spans 14 residues. The CDR3 DNA reads as TGTGCCAGCAGGCGGGCGTACAGCAATCAGCCCCAGCATTTT. This encodes CASRRAYSNQPQHF.

The rearrangement links TRBV30 to TRBJ2-5, with D possibly being TRBD2 (5 bases). This CDR3 is built from 13 residues. V gave up 2 bases and J gave up 4 bases, with 11 bases separating them. Germline V lookup: CDR1 GTSNPN, CDR2 SVGIG (reference sequence). DNA for the CDR3: TGTGCCTGGAGTCGAGGGAGTAGAGAGACCCAGTACTTC. Translated, it gives CAWSRGSRETQYF.

The CDR3 DNA sequence: TGTGCCAGCAGCGCGTTAGCGGGGGGGCCATTGGGCACCGGGGAGCTGTTTTTT. This gives the protein CASSALAGGPLGTGELFF. The J gene is TRBJ2-2, the V gene TRBV9; 11 bases line up with TRBD2. The J segment lost 4 bases and the V segment lost 3 bases, leaving 11 bases of the junction unmatched. Germline V gene sequence: CDR1 SGDLS, CDR2 YYNGEE. This CDR3 is built from 18 residues.